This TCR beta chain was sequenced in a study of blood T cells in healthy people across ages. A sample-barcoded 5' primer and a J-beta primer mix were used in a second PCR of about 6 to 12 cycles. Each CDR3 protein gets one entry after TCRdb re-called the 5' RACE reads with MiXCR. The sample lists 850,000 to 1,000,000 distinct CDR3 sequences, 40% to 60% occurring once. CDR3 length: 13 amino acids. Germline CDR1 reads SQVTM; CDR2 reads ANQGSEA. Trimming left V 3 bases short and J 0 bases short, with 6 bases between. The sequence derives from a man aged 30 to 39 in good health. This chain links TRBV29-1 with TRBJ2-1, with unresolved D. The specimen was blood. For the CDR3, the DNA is TGCAGCGTTGATACGTTCTCCTACAATGAGCAGTTCTTC. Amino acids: CSVDTFSYNEQFF.